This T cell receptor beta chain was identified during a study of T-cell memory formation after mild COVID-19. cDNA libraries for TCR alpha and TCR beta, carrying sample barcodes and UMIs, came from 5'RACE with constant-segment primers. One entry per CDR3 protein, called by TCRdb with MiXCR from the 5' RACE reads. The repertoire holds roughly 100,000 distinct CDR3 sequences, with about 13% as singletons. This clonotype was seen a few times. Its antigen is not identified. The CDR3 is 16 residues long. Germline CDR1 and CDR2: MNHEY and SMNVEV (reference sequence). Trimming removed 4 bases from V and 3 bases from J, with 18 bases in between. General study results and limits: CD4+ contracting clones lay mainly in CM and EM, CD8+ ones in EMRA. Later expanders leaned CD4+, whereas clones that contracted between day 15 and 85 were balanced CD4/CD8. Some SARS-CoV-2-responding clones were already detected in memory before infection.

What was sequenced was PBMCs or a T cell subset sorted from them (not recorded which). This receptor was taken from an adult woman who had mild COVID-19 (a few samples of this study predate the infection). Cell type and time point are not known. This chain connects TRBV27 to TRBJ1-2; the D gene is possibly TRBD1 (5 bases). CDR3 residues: CASSSLGHLRDYGYTF. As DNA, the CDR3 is TGTGCCAGCAGTTCGCTTGGACACCTTCGAGACTATGGCTACACCTTC.